One sample yielded the 14 T cell receptor beta chains listed below, sequenced in a study of long-term antiretroviral therapy in people with HIV. An immunoSEQ assay, version v3.0, was performed at survey level. The table came from immunoSEQ multiplex PCR; TCRdb's copy has only in-frame clones and leaves some out. The table includes 20,000 to 25,000 clones, less than 85% detected once. The sample in question was unsorted PBMCs, obtained around 1.7 years before starting antiretroviral therapy. These receptors were taken from a woman aged 40 to 50 with HIV.

The chain uses TRBV7-9 and TRBJ1-3; 8 bases are a match to TRBD1. V lost 7 bases and J lost 0; bases outside the gene matches: 11. Germline V CDR1 and CDR2: SEHNR, FQNEAQ (reference sequence). The CDR3 runs to 17 residues. The DNA of the CDR3 is TGTGCCAGCACCCTGGGACGACAGGGGCCCTCTGGAAACACCATATATTTT. Its protein product is CASTLGRQGPSGNTIYF. Full variable domain (missing parts from reference TRBV7-9 and TRBJ1-3): DTGVSQNPRHKITKRGQNVTFRCDPISEHNRLYWYRQTLGQGPEFLTYFQNEAQLEKSRLLSDRFSAERPKGSFSTLEIQRTEQGDSAMYLCASTLGRQGPSGNTIYFGEGSWLTVV.

The chain is built from TRBV6-6 and TRBJ1-5; TRBD1 is a possible D gene (6 bases). Per germline, CDR1 MNHNY and CDR2 SVGAGI (reference sequence). The CDR3 loop spans 14 amino acids. V lost 6 bases, J lost 5 bases, and 14 bases lay in between. Here the CDR3 reads CASRLDRYDQPQHF. In DNA, the CDR3 is TGTGCCAGCAGATTAGACAGGTATGATCAGCCCCAGCATTTT.

The gene calls are TRBV25-1 and TRBJ2-2; 8 positions match TRBD1. From germline, CDR1 is MGHDK and CDR2 SYGVNS. V shed 3 bases, J shed 1 base, and the junction held 1 base outside the gene matches. The CDR3 runs to 15 residues. The CDR3 coding sequence is TGTGCCAGCAGTGAGGACAGGGTGAACACCGGGGAGCTGTTTTTT. As protein: CASSEDRVNTGELFF.

The rearrangement joins TRBV27 to TRBJ2-3, with 7 bases fitting TRBD1. The length of the CDR3 is 18 residues. V was pared by 4 bases and J by 4 bases, with 17 bases of the junction left unmatched. The germline V gene has CDR1 MNHEY and CDR2 SMNVEV (reference sequence). The CDR3 DNA sequence: TGTGCCAGCAGTTCCCCGGGACAGCTTTTACTACGGGCAGATACGCAGTATTTT. Its protein product is CASSSPGQLLLRADTQYF.

This chain joins TRBV7-2 and TRBJ1-1; a weak D match, TRBD1 (5 bases). The CDR3 length is 16 residues. In germline, CDR1 is SGHTA, CDR2 FQGNSA. V was shortened by 1 base and J by 4 bases, with 16 bases between the two germline ends. CDR3 sequence (DNA): TGTGCCAGCAGCTTAGGTTGGGGGGGTCGGACCACTGAAGCTTTCTTT. The encoded protein is CASSLGWGGRTTEAFF.

The chain joins TRBV30 to TRBJ1-2; 7 bases map to TRBD1. Germline CDR1 and CDR2: GTSNPN and SVGIG (reference sequence). Trimming removed 1 base from V and 8 bases from J; junction bases left unmatched: 10. The CDR3 loop spans 14 amino acids. The CDR3 spells CAWSGGRGARGYTF. The CDR3 DNA sequence: TGTGCCTGGAGTGGGGGCAGGGGGGCGAGGGGCTACACCTTC. The entire variable domain, with the rest obtained from reference TRBV30 and TRBJ1-2, is as follows: SQTIHQWPATLVQPVGSPLSLECTVEGTSNPNLYWYRQAAGRGLQLLFYSVGIGQISSEVPQNLSASRPQDRQFILSSKKLLLSDSGFYLCAWSGGRGARGYTFGSGTRLTVV.

V gene TRBV15 combines with J gene TRBJ1-6, with 8 bases that match TRBD1. The length of the CDR3 is 16 residues. V lost 6 bases, J lost 0 bases, and 4 bases stayed unmatched. Germline-derived CDR1 and CDR2 are LNHNV and YYDKDF (reference sequence). The CDR3 loop is CATRGQGLSYNSPLHF. Here the CDR3 DNA reads TGTGCCACCAGAGGACAGGGCCTCTCCTATAATTCACCCCTCCACTTT.

The rearrangement joins TRBV19 to TRBJ2-1; TRBD1 might be the D (6 bases). Germline loops: CDR1 LNHDA, CDR2 SQIVND (reference sequence). V gave up 2 bases and J gave up 0 bases, with 14 bases separating them. CDR3 length: 17 residues. CDR3 amino acids: CASSIISGESSYNEQFF. In nucleotides, the CDR3 is TGTGCCAGTAGTATAATCTCAGGGGAGAGCTCCTACAATGAGCAGTTCTTC. The whole variable domain, remainder taken from reference TRBV19 and TRBJ2-1, is DGGITQSPKYLFRKEGQNVTLSCEQNLNHDAMYWYRQDPGQGLRLIYYSQIVNDFQKGDIAEGYSVSREKKESFPLTVTSAQKNPTAFYLCASSIISGESSYNEQFFGPGTRLTVL.

The chain combines TRBV10-3 with TRBJ2-2; D not certain. V shed 2 bases and J shed 7 bases, with 17 bases lying between them. CDR3 length equals 16 residues. Germline V lookup: CDR1 ENHRY, CDR2 SYGVKD. CDR3 in amino acids: CAISEAVGATGGELFF. The CDR3 nucleotides read TGTGCCATCAGTGAGGCGGTGGGCGCGACGGGCGGGGAGCTGTTTTTT.

The chain has TRBV27 and TRBJ2-1; D gene uncertain. The CDR3 covers 12 residues. Germline CDR1 MNHEY, CDR2 SMNVEV (reference sequence). Trimming took off 6 bases at V and 8 bases at J, with 11 bases between the two ends. CDR3 sequence (DNA): TGTGCCAGCAGCTTACGTCCCGATGAGCAGTTCTTC. It encodes CASSLRPDEQFF.

The genes are TRBV25-1 and TRBJ2-1; the D gene is possibly TRBD2 (6 bases). This CDR3 has 14 amino acids. Per germline, CDR1 MGHDK and CDR2 SYGVNS. Trimming left V 11 bases short and J 0 bases short, with 14 bases between. The CDR3: CAAGGESSYNEQFF. CDR3 bases: TGTGCCGCCGGCGGGGAGAGCTCCTACAATGAGCAGTTCTTC.

V and J are TRBV4-1 and TRBJ2-7; D might be TRBD2 (6 bases). Germline CDR1 MGHRA, CDR2 YSYEKL. Trimming took off 0 bases at V and 7 bases at J, with 13 bases between the two ends. This CDR3 contains 14 residues. The chain's CDR3 is CASSQDTSSPEQYF. In DNA form, the CDR3 reads TGCGCCAGCAGCCAAGATACTAGCTCCCCGGAGCAGTACTTC.

CDR3 nucleotides: TGCGCCAGCAGCTTCGGCGGGACAGGGGGGGAAAAACTGTTTTTT. It encodes CASSFGGTGGEKLFF. The genes are TRBV5-1 and TRBJ1-4; 11 bases align to TRBD1. CDR3 length equals 15 residues. Germline V gene lookup returns CDR1 SGHRS and CDR2 YFSETQ. V was clipped by 2 bases and J by 8 bases; unmatched bases: 5.

The gene calls are TRBV18 and TRBJ2-7, with a possible D match to TRBD2 (5 bases). There are 15 residues in the CDR3. Per germline, CDR1 KGHSH and CDR2 LQKENI. The germline V and J ends were trimmed by 5 bases and 5 bases, with 19 bases remaining between them. CDR3 sequence (DNA): TGTGCCAGCTCAATAGGGATAGGAGGATCGGACGAGCAGTACTTC. It codes for CASSIGIGGSDEQYF.